Listed below are T cell receptor beta chains from one sample, sequenced in a study of blood T cell repertoires in COVID-19. Generated by immunoSEQ multiplex PCR, the TCRdb table keeps only in-frame clones and is missing some. The top ten hold roughly 2% of the sample, which has roughly 180,000 clones, about nine tenths seen once. Source material: peripheral blood. Every receptor here comes from a man between 65 and 80 years old with active or convalescent COVID-19. Both conserved end residues are part of each CDR3. A D gene is named only where the DNA matches it firmly. Size is omitted from some rows. Given values are once, few, many or a class for expanded clones.

V	size	J	D	CDR3	DNA
TRBV19	NA	TRBJ1-2	NA	CASSIGLGYGYTF	TGTGCCAGTAGTATAGGACTGGGCTATGGCTACACCTTC
TRBV7-2	NA	TRBJ2-5	NA	CASSPMGQGTQETQYF	TGTGCCAGCAGCCCAATGGGGCAGGGGACCCAAGAGACCCAGTACTTC
TRBV18	once	TRBJ1-6	TRBD1	CASSEDRVNSPLHF	TGTGCCAGCTCAGAAGACAGGGTCAACTCACCCCTCCACTTT
TRBV2	NA	TRBJ1-5	NA	CASSGALDQPQHF	TGTGCCAGCAGTGGGGCCCTTGATCAGCCCCAGCATTTT
TRBV28	NA	TRBJ1-2	TRBD1	CASSTTGGDYGYTF	TGTGCCAGCAGTACCACAGGGGGCGACTATGGCTACACCTTC
TRBV28	NA	TRBJ1-6	NA	CASRQGNSPLHF	TGTGCCAGCAGGCAGGGAAATTCACCCCTCCACTTT
TRBV6-2/TRBV6-3	NA	TRBJ2-6	NA	CASSHWAGVHLNSGANVLTF	TGTGCCAGCAGTCACTGGGCAGGGGTGCACCTAAACTCTGGGGCCAACGTCCTGACTTTC
TRBV11-2	few	TRBJ1-3	NA	CASSLVGRGFSGNTIYF	TGTGCCAGCAGCTTAGTTGGCCGCGGATTCTCTGGAAACACCATATATTTT
TRBV30	NA	TRBJ1-6	TRBD1	CAWSLRQGPLSPLHF	TGTGCCTGGAGTCTGAGACAGGGCCCCTTATCACCCCTCCACTTT
TRBV15	NA	TRBJ2-5	NA	CATSRDSGGGAGETQYF	TGTGCCACCAGCAGAGATTCAGGAGGGGGCGCAGGAGAGACCCAGTACTTC
TRBV12-2	NA	TRBJ1-4	NA	CASRLPEKLFF	TGTGCAAGTCGCTTACCGGAAAAACTGTTTTTT
TRBV6-6	NA	TRBJ2-2	TRBD2	CASSPGRTRFTGELFF	TGTGCCAGCAGCCCCGGGCGGACTAGGTTCACCGGGGAGCTGTTTTTT
TRBV27	NA	TRBJ1-2	NA	CASSLRPGGALNYGYTF	TGTGCCAGCAGTTTACGCCCCGGGGGGGCCCTTAACTATGGCTACACCTTC
TRBV6-6	NA	TRBJ2-5	NA	CASSYDPGIGETQYF	TGTGCCAGCAGTTACGACCCAGGGATCGGGGAGACCCAGTACTTC
TRBV5-1	NA	TRBJ2-3	TRBD2	CASSPSAGVVDTQYF	TGCGCCAGCAGCCCGTCTGCGGGGGTGGTAGATACGCAGTATTTT
TRBV5-6	NA	TRBJ2-5	TRBD1	CASSLDRGLAQETQYF	TGTGCCAGCAGCTTGGACAGGGGGCTGGCCCAAGAGACCCAGTACTTC
TRBV6-5	NA	TRBJ2-7	TRBD2	CAIRRGTSSVEVF	TGTGCCATCCGGCGGGGGACTTCCTCGGTAGAAGTTTTC
TRBV11-2	NA	TRBJ2-7	NA	CASSRQSSYEQYF	TGTGCCAGCAGCCGACAGAGCTCCTACGAGCAGTACTTC
TRBV7-2	NA	TRBJ1-4	TRBD1	CASSLLGQGVNEKLFF	TGTGCCAGCAGCTTATTGGGACAGGGGGTTAATGAAAAACTGTTTTTT
TRBV2	NA	TRBJ2-1	NA	CASSEVEWSEQFF	TGTGCCAGCAGTGAAGTAGAATGGTCTGAGCAGTTCTTC
TRBV25-1	NA	TRBJ1-1	NA	CASSETLQVGTEAFF	TGTGCCAGCAGTGAAACTCTACAGGTGGGGACTGAAGCTTTCTTT
TRBV6-6	NA	TRBJ2-1	TRBD2	CASSYGGGYNEQFF	TGTGCCAGCAGTTACGGCGGGGGCTACAATGAGCAGTTCTTC
TRBV15	NA	TRBJ2-3	NA	CATSRGQGPDTQYF	TGTGCCACCAGCAGGGGTCAGGGCCCAGATACGCAGTATTTT
TRBV10-3	NA	TRBJ2-7	NA	CAISDPNSYEQYF	TGTGCCATCAGTGACCCAAACAGTTACGAGCAGTACTTC
TRBV19	NA	TRBJ2-1	NA	CASSSRRGSPYNEQFF	TGTGCCAGTAGTTCCCGACGAGGGTCCCCGTACAATGAGCAGTTCTTC
TRBV7-8	NA	TRBJ2-1	NA	CASSLLGGNGQFF	TGTGCCAGCAGCTTATTAGGCGGTAATGGACAGTTCTTC
TRBV20-1	NA	TRBJ2-7	NA	CSARGNYEQYF	TGCAGTGCTAGGGGCAACTACGAGCAGTACTTC
TRBV4-3	NA	TRBJ1-6	TRBD1	CASSQDQGEYSPLHF	TGCGCCAGCAGCCAGGATCAGGGGGAGTATTCACCCCTCCACTTT
TRBV27	NA	TRBJ2-4	TRBD1	CASSPGPTGVKNIQYF	TGTGCCAGCAGTCCGGGCCCCACAGGGGTGAAAAACATTCAGTACTTC
TRBV7-2	NA	TRBJ2-1	NA	CASSLARDPFRNEQFF	TGTGCCAGCAGCTTAGCGCGGGATCCCTTTAGGAATGAGCAGTTCTTC
TRBV5-4	NA	TRBJ2-5	NA	CASSSRVVQETQYF	TGTGCCAGCAGCTCGCGGGTCGTACAAGAGACCCAGTACTTC
TRBV19	NA	TRBJ1-5	TRBD1	CASSYRRGPFYSNQPQHF	TGTGCCAGTAGCTACAGGAGGGGGCCCTTTTATAGCAATCAGCCCCAGCATTTT
TRBV18	NA	TRBJ1-2	TRBD1	CASSAGTGVNYGYTF	TGTGCCAGCTCCGCCGGGACAGGCGTTAACTATGGCTACACCTTC
TRBV25-1	few	TRBJ1-6	NA	CASSASRGLNSPLHF	TGTGCCAGCAGTGCGTCGAGAGGTTTGAATTCACCCCTCCACTTT
TRBV4-3	NA	TRBJ1-2	NA	CASSQDYRQPYGYTF	TGCGCCAGCAGCCAAGATTACCGACAACCCTATGGCTACACCTTC
TRBV9	NA	TRBJ2-7	NA	CASSVGEQGVHEQYF	TGTGCCAGCAGCGTAGGGGAACAGGGAGTCCACGAGCAGTACTTC
TRBV7-2	NA	TRBJ2-7	TRBD2	CASSLGLAGGPSSYEQYF	TGTGCCAGCAGCTTGGGACTAGCGGGAGGGCCGAGCTCCTACGAGCAGTACTTC
TRBV6-5	NA	TRBJ1-1	NA	CASSYLQMNTEAFF	TGTGCCAGCAGTTACTTACAGATGAACACTGAAGCTTTCTTT
TRBV3-1/TRBV3-2	NA	TRBJ2-3	NA	CASSPSFPTDTQYF	TGTGCCAGCAGCCCTAGCTTCCCCACAGATACGCAGTATTTT
TRBV5-1	once	TRBJ2-5	NA	CASSRTQVPQETQYF	TGCGCCAGCAGCCGCACACAAGTCCCGCAAGAGACCCAGTACTTC
TRBV2	once	TRBJ2-2	NA	CASRNQGTPGELFF	TGTGCCAGTAGAAATCAGGGAACCCCCGGGGAGCTGTTTTTT